This TCR beta chain was documented in a study of CD8 T cells in ankylosing spondylitis. The study's findings and limits: The authors reported significant enrichment of disease-linked clones in matched ankylosing spondylitis synovial fluid. About 8 highly homologous variants formed a TCR beta motif that appeared characteristic of ankylosing spondylitis blood. Disease-linked clones bore a CD8+ phenotype and were relatively rare in peripheral blood.

5'-RACE, quantitative and with molecular barcodes, yielded the TCR beta libraries. TCRdb used MiXCR to reprocess the 5' RACE reads, holding one entry per CDR3 protein. Found here are roughly 180,000 distinct CDR3 sequences, 10% to 15% of them singletons; the top ten hold 8% to 13%. This clonotype was recorded at least ten times. Antigen specificity is unknown. V was trimmed by 5 bases and J by 10 bases, leaving 11 bases between them. Germline-derived CDR1 and CDR2 are MNHEY and SVGEGT. The CDR3 consists of 11 residues. The chain couples TRBV6-2 or TRBV6-3 to TRBJ1-1; D call uncertain. The material sequenced was blood, either unsorted or a sorted T cell fraction (not recorded which). This TCR was sampled from a female donor with ankylosing spondylitis or in good health (not recorded which). CDR3 bases: TGTGCCAGCAGTGCGGGGATCATAGCTTTCTTT. Translating gives CASSAGIIAFF.